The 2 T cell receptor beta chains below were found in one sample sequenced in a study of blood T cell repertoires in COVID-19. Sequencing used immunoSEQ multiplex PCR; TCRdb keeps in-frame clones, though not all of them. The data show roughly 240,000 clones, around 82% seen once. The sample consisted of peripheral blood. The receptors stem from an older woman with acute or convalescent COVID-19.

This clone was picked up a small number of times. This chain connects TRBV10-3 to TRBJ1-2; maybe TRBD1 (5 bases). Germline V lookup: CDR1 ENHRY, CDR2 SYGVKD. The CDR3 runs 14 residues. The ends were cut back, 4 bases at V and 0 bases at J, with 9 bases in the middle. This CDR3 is CAISVAGPNYGYTF. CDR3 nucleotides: TGTGCCATCAGTGTGGCAGGGCCTAACTATGGCTACACCTTC.

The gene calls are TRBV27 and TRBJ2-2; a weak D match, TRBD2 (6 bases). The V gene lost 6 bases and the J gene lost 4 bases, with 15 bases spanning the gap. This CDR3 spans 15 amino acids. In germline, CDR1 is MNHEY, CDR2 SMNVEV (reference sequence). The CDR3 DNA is TGTGCCAGCAGACTCGGAGGGGCGAGCACCGGGGAGCTGTTTTTT. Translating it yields CASRLGGASTGELFF.